Listed below are T cell receptor beta chains from one sample, sequenced in a study of blood T cell repertoires in COVID-19. Using immunoSEQ multiplex PCR, the repertoire was profiled, and TCRdb retains in-frame clones only, with some absent. This repertoire shows 150,000 to 200,000 clones, 70% to 90% found once; its top ten account for less than 6.5%. Sequencing was carried out using peripheral blood. All receptors derive from a human donor in a cohort sampled during active COVID-19. Both conserved end residues are part of each CDR3. The order of the fields is J gene, V gene, D gene, clone size, CDR3 DNA, CDR3 protein. D genes are given only for firm matches. For some rows the clone size is stated as once, few or many, or as a class when expanded; others skip it.

TRBJ2-7 | TRBV7-2 | TRBD2 | NA | TGTGCCAGCAGCTCGAGGACTAGCGGGAGCTCGCCCGAGCAGTACTTC | CASSSRTSGSSPEQYF
TRBJ2-1 | TRBV30 | NA | NA | TGTGCCTGGATGATACTCTATGAGCAGTTCTTC | CAWMILYEQFF
TRBJ2-3 | TRBV2 | NA | NA | TGTGCCAGCAGTGATGTAAATACGCAGTATTTT | CASSDVNTQYF
TRBJ2-7 | TRBV7-9 | TRBD2 | once | TGTGCCAGCAGCCAGCGGGAGGCCCCGACGGTGCAGTACTTC | CASSQREAPTVQYF
TRBJ2-7 | TRBV2 | NA | NA | TGTGCCAGCAGCGCCTACGAGCAGTACTTC | CASSAYEQYF
TRBJ2-7 | TRBV5-4 | NA | NA | TGTGCCAGCAGCTGGCCGGGTGGAGGCGAGCAGTACTTC | CASSWPGGGEQYF
TRBJ2-7 | TRBV7-9 | TRBD2 | few | TGTGCCAGCAGCTTAGCACTTACAAAGCGGGGCCAGTCCTCCTACGAGCAGTACTTC | CASSLALTKRGQSSYEQYF
TRBJ2-3 | TRBV11-3 | TRBD2 | NA | TGTGCCAGCAGCCCCAGACTAGCGGGAGACGGGGCAGATACGCAGTATTTT | CASSPRLAGDGADTQYF
TRBJ2-1 | TRBV9 | TRBD2 | NA | TGTGCCAGCAGCGCGGTCGGTGGGCTAGCGGACATTGAGCAGTTCTTC | CASSAVGGLADIEQFF
TRBJ2-5 | TRBV7-9 | TRBD1 | NA | TGTGCCAGCAGCTCGAGGGGGCCCGAGACCCAGTACTTC | CASSSRGPETQYF
TRBJ2-7 | TRBV5-1 | TRBD2 | NA | TGCGCCAGCAGCTTGGGACTAGCGGGAGGGGGCTACGAGCAGTACTTC | CASSLGLAGGGYEQYF
TRBJ2-7 | TRBV6-5 | NA | NA | TGTGCCAGCACCGCGGGTGGCGAGCAGTACTTC | CASTAGGEQYF
TRBJ1-2 | TRBV9 | NA | NA | TGTGCCAGCAGCGTAGAACCGGGGGGTCTCGACTACACCTTC | CASSVEPGGLDYTF
TRBJ2-3 | TRBV9 | TRBD2 | once | TGTGCCAGCAGCACGCTAGCGGGGGGGGCAACAGATACGCAGTATTTT | CASSTLAGGATDTQYF
TRBJ1-3 | TRBV4-3 | NA | NA | TGCGCCAGCAGCCAAGGGACAGCCTCTGGAAACACCATATATTTT | CASSQGTASGNTIYF
TRBJ2-6 | TRBV5-1 | NA | NA | TGCGCCAGCAGCTTGGTCGCGTTCTCTGGGGCCAACGTCCTGACTTTC | CASSLVAFSGANVLTF
TRBJ1-1 | TRBV29-1 | TRBD1 | NA | TGCAGCGTTGAAGCGCTTCGGACAGGTTTGAACACTGAAGCTTTCTTT | CSVEALRTGLNTEAFF
TRBJ1-1 | TRBV6-2/TRBV6-3 | NA | NA | TGTGCCAGCAGCACGCGACAGGTGTCCATGAACACTGAAGCTTTCTTT | CASSTRQVSMNTEAFF
TRBJ1-1 | TRBV9 | NA | NA | TGTGCCAGCAGCGTCGAAGCAGGAAGGGGCACTGAAGCTTTCTTT | CASSVEAGRGTEAFF
TRBJ2-7 | TRBV27 | NA | NA | TGTGCCAGCAGTGTGGACCAGGGCTACGAGCAGTACTTC | CASSVDQGYEQYF
TRBJ2-7 | TRBV29-1 | TRBD1 | NA | TGCAGCGTTACCCCGGCAGGGGGCTACGAGCAGTACTTC | CSVTPAGGYEQYF
TRBJ1-2 | TRBV28 | NA | NA | TGTGCCAGCAGCCAACAGGGCCCCTATGGCTACACCTTC | CASSQQGPYGYTF
TRBJ1-2 | TRBV28 | NA | once | TGTGCCAGCAGTTTAAAGGCAGGGAATGGCTACACCTTC | CASSLKAGNGYTF
TRBJ2-7 | TRBV7-9 | NA | NA | TGTGCCAGCAGCTTTATAGGAGGTCTCGACGAGCAGTACTTC | CASSFIGGLDEQYF
TRBJ1-1 | TRBV6-2/TRBV6-3 | NA | NA | TGTGCCAGCAGTTATATTATGCGGGATCAAGCTTTCTTT | CASSYIMRDQAFF
TRBJ2-7 | TRBV19 | NA | NA | TGTGCCAGTAGTATAACCGGGGACACGGCCGTCGGGCAGTACTTC | CASSITGDTAVGQYF
TRBJ2-7 | TRBV7-9 | NA | NA | TGTGCCAGCAGCTTATATAAACAGGCTCGTACCTACGAGCAGTACTTC | CASSLYKQARTYEQYF
TRBJ1-2 | TRBV3-1/TRBV3-2 | NA | NA | TGTGCCAGCAGCCAAGATATGACAGGATCCTATGGCTACACCTTC | CASSQDMTGSYGYTF
TRBJ1-2 | TRBV4-3 | NA | once | TGCGCCAGCAGCCAAGAACTAAACTATGGCTACACCTTC | CASSQELNYGYTF
TRBJ2-2 | TRBV9 | NA | NA | TGTGCCAGCAGCCGTTTGGCCACCGGGGAGCTGTTTTTT | CASSRLATGELFF
TRBJ1-2 | TRBV5-4 | TRBD1 | NA | TGTGCCAGCAGCCGGGACAGGGGGCTTTCTTGGGATGGCTACACCTTC | CASSRDRGLSWDGYTF
TRBJ1-5 | TRBV19 | TRBD1 | few | TGTGCCAGTAACCCGACAGGGGGCGTCAATCAGCCCCAGCATTTT | CASNPTGGVNQPQHF
TRBJ2-1 | TRBV5-1 | NA | NA | TGCGCCAGCAGCTTGGCCGGCCTAGCCGATGAGCAGTTCTTC | CASSLAGLADEQFF
TRBJ1-5 | TRBV2 | TRBD1 | NA | TGTGCCAGCGAGGGGGCAGGCAATCAGCCCCAGCATTTT | CASEGAGNQPQHF
TRBJ2-7 | TRBV7-8 | TRBD2 | NA | TGTGCCAGCAGCTTGGGGGGACTAGCGGTTTTTTACGAGCAGTACTTC | CASSLGGLAVFYEQYF
TRBJ2-3 | TRBV20-1 | TRBD2 | NA | TGCAGTGCTAGTGTTGGGGCGGGAGGACGGAGCACAGATACGCAGTATTTT | CSASVGAGGRSTDTQYF
TRBJ2-2 | TRBV28 | NA | NA | TGTGCCAGCAGTTTAAGGCTCTGGGGGCTAGCGGCCAGTGCGAACACCGGGGAGCTGTTTTTT | CASSLRLWGLAASANTGELFF
TRBJ2-1 | TRBV7-2 | TRBD2 | NA | TGTGCCAGCAGCTTACAAGCGGGAATTGGGGATGAGCAGTTCTTC | CASSLQAGIGDEQFF
TRBJ1-2 | TRBV30 | TRBD1 | NA | TGTGCCTGGAGTGTTCGGGACAGGGAGCCGTATGGCTACACCTTC | CAWSVRDREPYGYTF
TRBJ2-2 | TRBV28 | NA | NA | TGTGCCAGCAGTTTACCCCCAAGGGAGGCCGGGGAGCTGTTTTTT | CASSLPPREAGELFF
TRBJ1-4 | TRBV12-1 | NA | NA | TGTGCCAGCAGCTTTGACAGGGTCAAGGCAACTAATGAAAAACTGTTTTTT | CASSFDRVKATNEKLFF
TRBJ2-1 | TRBV6-5 | NA | NA | TGTGCCAGCAGTTACTCCCGGGAGCGGTCCTACAATGAGCAGTTCTTC | CASSYSRERSYNEQFF
TRBJ1-4 | TRBV19 | NA | NA | TGTGCCAGTAGTATAGGAAGGGGTCGAAGTGAAAAACTGTTTTTT | CASSIGRGRSEKLFF
TRBJ2-7 | TRBV2 | TRBD1 | NA | TGTGCCAGCAGTGACCGGGACAGGGGATACGAGCAGTACTTC | CASSDRDRGYEQYF
TRBJ1-4 | TRBV5-4 | TRBD1 | NA | TGTGCCAGCAGCGCCCGGACAGGGGAATTCGGGGAACTGTTTTTT | CASSARTGEFGELFF
TRBJ1-3 | TRBV12-3/TRBV12-4 | NA | NA | TGTGCCGCGACGGGGAGGTTCGGAAACACCATATATTTT | CAATGRFGNTIYF
TRBJ1-5 | TRBV13 | NA | NA | TGTGCCAGCAGCCGTCGCGGAATGTCCTCAGGGCCCGACTATCAGCCCCAGCATTTT | CASSRRGMSSGPDYQPQHF
TRBJ2-6 | TRBV5-8 | TRBD1 | NA | TGTGCCAGCAGCCGGAGGACAGGGGGGACCTCTGGGGCCAACGTCCTGACTTTC | CASSRRTGGTSGANVLTF
TRBJ2-3 | TRBV7-3 | TRBD2 | NA | TGTGCCAGCAGCATGACCGGGACTAGCTCCCTCAAAGATACGCAGTATTTT | CASSMTGTSSLKDTQYF
TRBJ2-7 | TRBV3-1/TRBV3-2 | NA | NA | TGTGCCAGCAGCCGGCTAGGAAGAGCCTACGAGCAGTACTTC | CASSRLGRAYEQYF
TRBJ2-7 | TRBV28 | TRBD1 | few | TGTGCCAGCGGGGCCCAACGAGCAGGGGGCGGCTACGAGCAGTACTTC | CASGAQRAGGGYEQYF
TRBJ1-5 | TRBV6-1 | TRBD1 | NA | TGTGCCAGCAGTGAACGGGGGGACAGGGAGTATCAGCCCCAGCATTTT | CASSERGDREYQPQHF
TRBJ2-3 | TRBV5-4 | NA | NA | TGTGCCAGCAGCCCGGGCGGGACGCAGTATTTT | CASSPGGTQYF
TRBJ2-7 | TRBV14 | NA | once | TGTGCCAGCAGCCCTCGGACAGCTATAAGCTACGAGCAGTACTTC | CASSPRTAISYEQYF
TRBJ1-1 | TRBV3-1/TRBV3-2 | NA | NA | TGTGCCAGCAGCCAAGAAGGTTACCCAGGGAAAGTCCCTGAAGCTTTCTTT | CASSQEGYPGKVPEAFF
TRBJ2-3 | TRBV2 | NA | NA | TGTGCCAGCAGGGTTAGCGGAGGCACAGATACGCAGTATTTT | CASRVSGGTDTQYF
TRBJ1-2 | TRBV10-3 | TRBD1 | once | TGTGCCATCAGTGAGAGCGGGGGACAGTACAACTATGGCTACACCTTC | CAISESGGQYNYGYTF